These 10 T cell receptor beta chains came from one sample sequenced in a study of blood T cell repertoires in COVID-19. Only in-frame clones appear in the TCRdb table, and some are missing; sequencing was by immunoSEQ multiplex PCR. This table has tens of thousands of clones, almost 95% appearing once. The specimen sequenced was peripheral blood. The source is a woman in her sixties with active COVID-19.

CDR3 protein: CASSRDSQETQYF. CDR3 bases: TGCGCCAGCAGCCGAGACAGTCAAGAGACCCAGTACTTC. The chain links TRBV4-3 to TRBJ2-5; TRBD1 might be the D (5 bases). CDR1 and CDR2 from the germline V gene are LGHNA and YSLEER. V was shortened by 4 bases and J by 2 bases, with 8 bases between the two germline ends. The CDR3 is 13 amino acids.

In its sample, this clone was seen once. CDR3: CSVEDPVNRDWNYNEQFF. In DNA form, the CDR3 reads TGCAGCGTTGAAGATCCAGTAAACCGGGACTGGAACTACAATGAGCAGTTCTTC. V gene TRBV29-1 combines with J gene TRBJ2-1; weak D call: TRBD2 (6 bases). The V gene lost 0 bases and the J gene lost 3 bases, with 21 bases spanning the gap. Germline CDR1 and CDR2: SQVTM and ANQGSEA. This CDR3 region has 18 residues.

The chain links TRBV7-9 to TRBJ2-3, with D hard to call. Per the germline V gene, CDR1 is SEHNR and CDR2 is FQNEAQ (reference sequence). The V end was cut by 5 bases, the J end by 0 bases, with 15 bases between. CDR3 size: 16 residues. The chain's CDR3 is CASSPPFRSSTDTQYF. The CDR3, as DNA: TGTGCCAGCAGCCCTCCTTTTCGGAGCAGCACAGATACGCAGTATTTT.

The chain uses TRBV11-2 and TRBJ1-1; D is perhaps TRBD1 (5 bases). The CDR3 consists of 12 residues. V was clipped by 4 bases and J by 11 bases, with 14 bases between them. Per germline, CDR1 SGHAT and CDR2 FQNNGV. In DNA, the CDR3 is TGTGCCAGCAGCTGGGGACGGAGGGGCGCTTTCTTT. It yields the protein CASSWGRRGAFF.

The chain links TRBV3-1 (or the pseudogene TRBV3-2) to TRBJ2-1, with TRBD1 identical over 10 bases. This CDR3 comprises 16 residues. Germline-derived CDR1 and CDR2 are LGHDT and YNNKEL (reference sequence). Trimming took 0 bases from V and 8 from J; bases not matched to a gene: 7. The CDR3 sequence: CASSQEEGQGSYEQFF. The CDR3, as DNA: TGTGCCAGCAGCCAAGAAGAGGGACAGGGGTCTTATGAGCAGTTCTTC.

The CDR3 here is CASSQGTANQPQHF. The CDR3 DNA follows: TGTGCCAGCAGTCAAGGGACAGCTAATCAGCCCCAGCATTTT. This chain uses TRBV28 with TRBJ1-5; 7 bases line up with TRBD1. J was trimmed by 4 bases and V by 5 bases; bases with no gene match: 5. Per the germline V gene, CDR1 is MDHEN and CDR2 is SYDVKM. The CDR3 totals 14 residues.

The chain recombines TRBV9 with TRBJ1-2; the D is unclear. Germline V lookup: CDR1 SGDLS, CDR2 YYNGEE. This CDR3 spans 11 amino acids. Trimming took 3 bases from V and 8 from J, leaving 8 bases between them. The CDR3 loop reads CASSEPGGYTF. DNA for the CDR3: TGTGCCAGCAGCGAGCCGGGGGGCTACACCTTC. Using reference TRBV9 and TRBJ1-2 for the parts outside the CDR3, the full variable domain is DSGVTQTPKHLITATGQRVTLRCSPRSGDLSVYWYQQSLDQGLQFLIQYYNGEERAKGNILERFSAQQFPDLHSELNLSSLELGDSALYFCASSEPGGYTFGSGTRLTVV.

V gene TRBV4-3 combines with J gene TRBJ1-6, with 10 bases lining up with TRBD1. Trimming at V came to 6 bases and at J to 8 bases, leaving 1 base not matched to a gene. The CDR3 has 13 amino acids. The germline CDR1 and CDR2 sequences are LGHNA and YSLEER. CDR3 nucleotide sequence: TGCGCCAGCAGGGGACAGGGGCATTCACCCCTCCACTTT. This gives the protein CASRGQGHSPLHF.

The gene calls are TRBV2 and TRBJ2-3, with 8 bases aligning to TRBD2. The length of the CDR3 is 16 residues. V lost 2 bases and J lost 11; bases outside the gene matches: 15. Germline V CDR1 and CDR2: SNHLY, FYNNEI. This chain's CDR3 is CASSERGLAGKGGQYF. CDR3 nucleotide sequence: TGTGCCAGCAGTGAAAGAGGCCTAGCGGGCAAGGGAGGGCAGTATTTT.

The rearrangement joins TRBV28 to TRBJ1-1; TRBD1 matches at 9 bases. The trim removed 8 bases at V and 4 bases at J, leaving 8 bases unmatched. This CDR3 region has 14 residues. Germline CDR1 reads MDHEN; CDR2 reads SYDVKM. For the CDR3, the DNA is TGTGCCAGCGCAGGACAGGGGTTCGTCACTGAAGCTTTCTTT. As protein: CASAGQGFVTEAFF.